These 10 T cell receptor beta chains share one sample of origin, sequenced in a study of T cell clonotyping in hematopoietic cell transplantation (dated by TCRdb to the early 2020s). Receptors were amplified or captured by the immunoSEQ multiplex PCR assay. This is the immuneACCESS table as TCRdb keeps it, with only in-frame sequences that have V and J called. A part of the clones is gone; compared with another copy, unresolved V genes explain less than half, and the rest is unexplained. A total of 55,000 to 70,000 clones appear in this sample, about 94% of them only once. Under 2% of the sample is held by the ten biggest clonotypes. Sequencing was performed on peripheral blood mononuclear cells. The origin of the receptors is a man aged 50-59 years in good health. Some clones in this sample may be carry-over from other donors' samples.

DNA of the CDR3: TGTGCCAGCAGCGTAGGTCCTTCCGGGACTAGCGGGAGAGGGTACGAGCAGTACTTC. This translates into CASSVGPSGTSGRGYEQYF. This chain joins TRBV9 and TRBJ2-7; 14 bases are a match to TRBD2. CDR3 size: 19 residues. CDR1 is SGDLS and CDR2 is YYNGEE in the germline V gene. V trimming: 0 bases; J trimming: 4 bases; junction bases outside the gene matches: 12.

The chain is built from TRBV5-4 and TRBJ1-1, with D possibly TRBD1 on 6 matching bases. V gave up 4 bases and J gave up 3 bases, with 16 bases separating them. The CDR3 runs 15 residues. Germline V gene lookup returns CDR1 SGHNT and CDR2 YYREEE (reference sequence). Here the CDR3 reads CASSQNPGADTEAFF. CDR3 bases: TGTGCCAGCAGCCAGAATCCAGGGGCGGACACTGAAGCTTTCTTT. The full variable domain, rest sourced from reference TRBV5-4 and TRBJ1-1, is ETGVTQSPTHLIKTRGQQVTLRCSSQSGHNTVSWYQQALGQGPQFIFQYYREEENGRGNFPPRFSGLQFPNYSSELNVNALELDDSALYLCASSQNPGADTEAFFGQGTRLTVV.

This clone was found a few times. V is TRBV29-1 and J is TRBJ1-4; maybe TRBD1 (6 bases). Germline CDR1 SQVTM, CDR2 ANQGSEA. V lost 4 bases and J 8 bases, leaving 17 bases between the germline ends. This CDR3 spans 14 amino acids. The CDR3 nucleotides are TGCAGCGTTGTGGGAGGGGGGGCTCGGGAAAAACTGTTTTTT. Its translation is CSVVGGGAREKLFF.

The rearrangement uses TRBV7-3 and TRBJ2-2, with unresolved D. CDR3 length: 14 amino acids. Trimming took off 1 base at V and 7 bases at J, with 10 bases between the two ends. Germline values: CDR1 SGHTA, CDR2 FQGTGA. The CDR3 DNA reads TGTGCCAGCAGCTTAATGGGTCGCGGCGGGGAGCTGTTTTTT. It encodes CASSLMGRGGELFF.

As concerns this clone: Additional DNA sequences in this sample encode the identical CDR3. The gene calls are TRBV5-1 and TRBJ2-2; no clear D. Germline CDR1 is SGHRS and CDR2 is YFSETQ. This CDR3 is 13 amino acids long. Trimming took off 0 bases at V and 2 bases at J, with 2 bases between the two ends. CDR3 loop: CASSLGNTGELFF. The CDR3 nucleotides are TGCGCCAGCAGCTTGGGAAACACCGGGGAGCTGTTTTTT.

As DNA, the CDR3 is TGTGCCAGCAGCTTAGGCTTCAATAACTATGGCTACACCTTC. Encoded protein: CASSLGFNNYGYTF. This chain uses TRBV7-2 with TRBJ1-2; the D is unclear. The CDR3 runs to 14 residues. With 1 base removed from V and 1 base from J, the gap between germline ends came to 7 bases. The germline gives CDR1 SGHTA, CDR2 FQGNSA.

The chain has TRBV25-1 and TRBJ2-1; D is ambiguous. The V end lost 5 bases, the J end lost 9 bases, and 17 bases lay between the germline ends. CDR3 size: 14 residues. Germline CDR1 is MGHDK and CDR2 is SYGVNS. The CDR3 DNA reads as TGTGCCAGCAGTAACTCCGTCGGGTTGCGTGAGCAGTTCTTC. It translates to CASSNSVGLREQFF.

The chain employs TRBV7-9 and TRBJ2-1; 10 positions agree with TRBD2. CDR3 size: 17 residues. Trimming removed 2 bases from V and 10 bases from J; junction bases left unmatched: 14. The germline V gene encodes CDR1 SEHNR and CDR2 FQNEAQ (reference sequence). The CDR3 sequence: CASSLWVLAGDVREQFF. The CDR3 DNA reads TGTGCCAGCAGCTTATGGGTGCTAGCGGGAGATGTTAGGGAGCAGTTCTTC. Combining the CDR3 with reference TRBV7-9 and TRBJ2-1 gives the whole variable domain DTGVSQNPRHKITKRGQNVTFRCDPISEHNRLYWYRQTLGQGPEFLTYFQNEAQLEKSRLLSDRFSAERPKGSFSTLEIQRTEQGDSAMYLCASSLWVLAGDVREQFFGPGTRLTVL.

This chain uses TRBV2 with TRBJ2-7; maybe TRBD2 (6 bases). The V end was cut by 4 bases, the J end by 0 bases, with 7 bases between. This CDR3 is 13 amino acids long. The V gene's germline CDR1 is SNHLY and CDR2 FYNNEI. The CDR3 sequence is CASSGDFSYEQYF. For the CDR3, the DNA is TGTGCCAGCAGTGGGGACTTCTCCTACGAGCAGTACTTC. Variable domain in full (rest from reference TRBV2 and TRBJ2-7): EPEVTQTPSHQVTQMGQEVILRCVPISNHLYFYWYRQILGQKVEFLVSFYNNEISEKSEIFDDQFSVERPDGSNFTLKIRSTKLEDSAMYFCASSGDFSYEQYFGPGTRLTVT.

This clone turned up a few times. The rearrangement joins TRBV28 to TRBJ1-4; D uncertain. V dropped 7 bases and J dropped 4 bases, with 13 bases sitting between them. CDR1 MDHEN and CDR2 SYDVKM come from the germline V gene. CDR3 length: 14 amino acids. This CDR3 reads CASTRNIYNEKLFF. CDR3 in DNA: TGTGCCAGCACTCGTAACATTTATAATGAAAAACTGTTTTTT.